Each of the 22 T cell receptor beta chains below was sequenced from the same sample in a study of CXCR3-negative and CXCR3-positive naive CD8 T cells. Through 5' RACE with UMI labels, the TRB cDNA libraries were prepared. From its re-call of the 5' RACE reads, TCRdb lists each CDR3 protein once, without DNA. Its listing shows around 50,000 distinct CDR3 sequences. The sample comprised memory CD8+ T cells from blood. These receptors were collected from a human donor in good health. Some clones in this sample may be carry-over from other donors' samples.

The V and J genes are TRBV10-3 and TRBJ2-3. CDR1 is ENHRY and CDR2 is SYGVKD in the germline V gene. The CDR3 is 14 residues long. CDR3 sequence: CATGDRTHTDTQYF.

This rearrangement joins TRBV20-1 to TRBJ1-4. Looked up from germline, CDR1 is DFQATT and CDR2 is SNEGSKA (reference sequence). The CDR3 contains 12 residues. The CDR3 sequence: CSARDDPGMALF.

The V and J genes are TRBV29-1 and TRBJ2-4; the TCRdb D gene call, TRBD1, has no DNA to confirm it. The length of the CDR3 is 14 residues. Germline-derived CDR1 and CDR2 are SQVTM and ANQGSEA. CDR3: CSGTGSGAKNIQYF. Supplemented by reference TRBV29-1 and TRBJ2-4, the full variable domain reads SAVISQKPSRDICQRGTSLTIQCQVDSQVTMMFWYRQQPGQSLTLIATANQGSEATYESGFVIDKFPISRPNLTFSTLTVSNMSPEDSSIYLCSGTGSGAKNIQYFGAGTRLSVL.

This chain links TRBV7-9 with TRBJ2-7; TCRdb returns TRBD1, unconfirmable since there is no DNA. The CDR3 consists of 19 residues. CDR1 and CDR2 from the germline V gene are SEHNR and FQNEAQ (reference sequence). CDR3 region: CASSLPLLPSGQGFDEQYF.

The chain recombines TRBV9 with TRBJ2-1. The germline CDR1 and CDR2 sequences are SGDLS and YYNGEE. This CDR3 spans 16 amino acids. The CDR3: CASSPVSGLSYNEQFF.

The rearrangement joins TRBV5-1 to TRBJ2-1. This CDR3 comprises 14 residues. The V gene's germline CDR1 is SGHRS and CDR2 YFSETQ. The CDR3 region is CASSLAYHYNEQFF. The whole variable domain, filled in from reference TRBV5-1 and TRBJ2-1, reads KAGVTQTPRYLIKTRGQQVTLSCSPISGHRSVSWYQQTPGQGLQFLFEYFSETQRNKGNFPGRFSGRQFSNSRSEMNVSTLELGDSALYLCASSLAYHYNEQFFGPGTRLTVL.

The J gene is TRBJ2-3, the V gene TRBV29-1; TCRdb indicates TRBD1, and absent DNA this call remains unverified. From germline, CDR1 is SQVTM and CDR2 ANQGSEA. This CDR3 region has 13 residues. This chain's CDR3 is CSALTGGVDTQYF.

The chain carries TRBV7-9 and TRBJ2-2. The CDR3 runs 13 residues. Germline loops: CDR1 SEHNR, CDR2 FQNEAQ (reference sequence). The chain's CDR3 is CASSYGVTGELFF. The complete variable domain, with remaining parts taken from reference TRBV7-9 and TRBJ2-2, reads DTGVSQNPRHKITKRGQNVTFRCDPISEHNRLYWYRQTLGQGPEFLTYFQNEAQLEKSRLLSDRFSAERPKGSFSTLEIQRTEQGDSAMYLCASSYGVTGELFFGEGSRLTVL.

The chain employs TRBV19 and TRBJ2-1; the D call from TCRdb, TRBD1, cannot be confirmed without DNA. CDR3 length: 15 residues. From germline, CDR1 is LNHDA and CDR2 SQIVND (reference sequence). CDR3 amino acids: CASSPKRQGGGEQFF.

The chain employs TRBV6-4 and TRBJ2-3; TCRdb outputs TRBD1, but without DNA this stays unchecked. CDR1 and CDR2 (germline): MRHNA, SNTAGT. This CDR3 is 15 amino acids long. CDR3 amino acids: CASSGGQGQSDTQYF.

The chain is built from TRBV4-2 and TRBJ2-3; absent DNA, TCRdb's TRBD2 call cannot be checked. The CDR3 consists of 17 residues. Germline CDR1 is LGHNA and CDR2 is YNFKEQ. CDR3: CASSQGGLAGDADTQYF.

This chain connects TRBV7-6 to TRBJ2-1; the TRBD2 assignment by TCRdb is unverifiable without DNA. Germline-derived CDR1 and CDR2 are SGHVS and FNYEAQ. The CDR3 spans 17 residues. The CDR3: CASSFLAGGLPNNEQFF.

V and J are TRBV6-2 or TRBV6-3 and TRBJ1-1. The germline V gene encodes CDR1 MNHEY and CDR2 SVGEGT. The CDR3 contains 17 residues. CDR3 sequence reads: CASSYEFFGISSTEAFF.

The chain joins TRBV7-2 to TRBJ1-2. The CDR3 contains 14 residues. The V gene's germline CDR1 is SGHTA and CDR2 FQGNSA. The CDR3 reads CASSLVTSDYGYTF.

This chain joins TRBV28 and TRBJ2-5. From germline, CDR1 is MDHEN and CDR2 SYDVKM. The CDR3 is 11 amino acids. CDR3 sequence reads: CASSFGQTQYF.

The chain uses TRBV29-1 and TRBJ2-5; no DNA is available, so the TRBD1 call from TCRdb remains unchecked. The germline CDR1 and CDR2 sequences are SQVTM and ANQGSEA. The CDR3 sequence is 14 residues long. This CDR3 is CSVEAWGKGETQYF.

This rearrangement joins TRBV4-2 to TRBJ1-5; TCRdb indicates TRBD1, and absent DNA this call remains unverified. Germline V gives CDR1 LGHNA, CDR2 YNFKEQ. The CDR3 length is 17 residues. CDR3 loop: CASSQESGAYTHQPQHF.

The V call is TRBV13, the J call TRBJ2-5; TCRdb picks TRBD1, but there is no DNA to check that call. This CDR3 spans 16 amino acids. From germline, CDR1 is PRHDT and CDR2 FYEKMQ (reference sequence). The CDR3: CASSIRTGLTQETQYF.

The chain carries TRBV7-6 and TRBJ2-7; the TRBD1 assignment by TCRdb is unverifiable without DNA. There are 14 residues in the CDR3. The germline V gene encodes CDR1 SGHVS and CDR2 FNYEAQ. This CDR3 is CASSFDRESYEQYF.

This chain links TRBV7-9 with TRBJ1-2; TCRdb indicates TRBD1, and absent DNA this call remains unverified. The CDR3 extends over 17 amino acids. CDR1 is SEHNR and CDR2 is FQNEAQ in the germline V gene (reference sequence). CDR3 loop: CASSSGNSQGRNYGYTF.

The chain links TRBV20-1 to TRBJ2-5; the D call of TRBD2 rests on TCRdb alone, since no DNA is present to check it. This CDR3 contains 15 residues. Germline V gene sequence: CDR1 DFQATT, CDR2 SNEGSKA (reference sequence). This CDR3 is CSASFGASSAETQYF.

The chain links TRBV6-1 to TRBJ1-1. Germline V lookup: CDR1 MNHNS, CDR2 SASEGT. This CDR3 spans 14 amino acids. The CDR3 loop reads CASSGGQGGTEAFF.